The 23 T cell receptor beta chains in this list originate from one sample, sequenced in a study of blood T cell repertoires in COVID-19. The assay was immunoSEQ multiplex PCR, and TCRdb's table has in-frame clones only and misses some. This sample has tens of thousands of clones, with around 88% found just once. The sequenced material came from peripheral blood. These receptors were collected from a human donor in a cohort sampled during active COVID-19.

The CDR3 DNA reads TGTGCCAGCAGCTTGGACAGCAACACTGAAGCTTTCTTT. This sequence encodes CASSLDSNTEAFF. The gene calls are TRBV5-4 and TRBJ1-1; no clear D. Germline V lookup: CDR1 SGHNT, CDR2 YYREEE (reference sequence). CDR3 length: 13 residues. The V end was cut by 0 bases, the J end by 2 bases, with 5 bases between.

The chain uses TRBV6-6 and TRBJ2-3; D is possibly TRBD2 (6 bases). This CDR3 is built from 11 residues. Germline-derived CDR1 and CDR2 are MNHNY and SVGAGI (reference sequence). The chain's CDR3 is CAAGRGGTQYF. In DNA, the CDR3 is TGTGCGGCGGGTCGGGGAGGTACGCAGTATTTT.

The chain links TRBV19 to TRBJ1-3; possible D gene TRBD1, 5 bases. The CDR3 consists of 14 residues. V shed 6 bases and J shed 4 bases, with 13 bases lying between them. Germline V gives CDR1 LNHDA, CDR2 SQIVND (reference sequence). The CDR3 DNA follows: TGTGCCAGTAGCGAGACCGGGGGAGGAAACACCATATATTTT. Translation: CASSETGGGNTIYF.

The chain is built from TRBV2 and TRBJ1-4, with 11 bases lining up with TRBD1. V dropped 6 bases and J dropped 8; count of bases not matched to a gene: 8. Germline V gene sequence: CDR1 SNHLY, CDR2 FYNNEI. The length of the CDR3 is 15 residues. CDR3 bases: TGTGCCAGCAGGTCTACCGGGACAGGGGGAGAAAAACTGTTTTTT. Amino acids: CASRSTGTGGEKLFF.

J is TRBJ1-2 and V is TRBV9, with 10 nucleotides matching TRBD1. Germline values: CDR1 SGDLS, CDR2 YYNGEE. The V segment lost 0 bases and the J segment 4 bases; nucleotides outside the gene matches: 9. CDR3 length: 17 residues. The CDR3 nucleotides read TGTGCCAGCAGCGTAGGAGAGGGGACAGGGGCCCTCTATGGCTACACCTTC. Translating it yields CASSVGEGTGALYGYTF.

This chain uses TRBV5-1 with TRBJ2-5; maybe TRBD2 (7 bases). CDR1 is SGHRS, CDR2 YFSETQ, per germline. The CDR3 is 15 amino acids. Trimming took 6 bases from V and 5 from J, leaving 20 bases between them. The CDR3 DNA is TGCGCCAGCACCGGGGGGCGGGCTAGCGGCGAGACCCAGTACTTC. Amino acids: CASTGGRASGETQYF. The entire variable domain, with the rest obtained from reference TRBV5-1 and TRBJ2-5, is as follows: KAGVTQTPRYLIKTRGQQVTLSCSPISGHRSVSWYQQTPGQGLQFLFEYFSETQRNKGNFPGRFSGRQFSNSRSEMNVSTLELGDSALYLCASTGGRASGETQYFGPGTRLLVL.

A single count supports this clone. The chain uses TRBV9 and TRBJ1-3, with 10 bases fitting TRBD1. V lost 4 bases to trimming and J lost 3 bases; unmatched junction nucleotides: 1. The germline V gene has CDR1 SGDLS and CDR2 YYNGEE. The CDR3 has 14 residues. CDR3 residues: CASSRDRGGNTIYF. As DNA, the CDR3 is TGTGCCAGCAGCCGGGACAGGGGTGGAAACACCATATATTTT.

The CDR3 DNA reads TGTGCCAGCAGCTTGGAACTGGGGTGGGCTAGCGGGGGAAGGAGTGAGCAGTTCTTC. Its protein product is CASSLELGWASGGRSEQFF. This rearrangement joins TRBV5-5 to TRBJ2-1, with 10 bases lining up with TRBD2. Germline V gene data show CDR1 as SGHKS and CDR2 as YYEKEE (reference sequence). The CDR3 loop spans 19 amino acids. The junction had 18 bases not matched to a gene; V was cut back by 0 bases and J by 9 bases. Complete variable domain (other parts from reference TRBV5-5 and TRBJ2-1): DAGVTQSPTHLIKTRGQQVTLRCSPISGHKSVSWYQQVLGQGPQFIFQYYEKEERGRGNFPDRFSARQFPNYSSELNVNALLLGDSALYLCASSLELGWASGGRSEQFFGPGTRLTVL.

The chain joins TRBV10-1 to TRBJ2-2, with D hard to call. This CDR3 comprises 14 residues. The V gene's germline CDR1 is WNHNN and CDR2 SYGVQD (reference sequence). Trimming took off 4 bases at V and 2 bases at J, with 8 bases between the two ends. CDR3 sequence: CASSVYRNTGELFF. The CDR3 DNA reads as TGCGCCAGCAGTGTGTACAGAAACACCGGGGAGCTGTTTTTT.

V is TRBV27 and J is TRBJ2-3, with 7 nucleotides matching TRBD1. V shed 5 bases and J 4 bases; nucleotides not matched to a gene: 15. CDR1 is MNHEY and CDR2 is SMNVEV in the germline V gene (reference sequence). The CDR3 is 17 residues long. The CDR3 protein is CASSPGTDRLTADTQYF. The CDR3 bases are TGTGCCAGCAGTCCAGGAACGGACAGGTTAACTGCAGATACGCAGTATTTT.

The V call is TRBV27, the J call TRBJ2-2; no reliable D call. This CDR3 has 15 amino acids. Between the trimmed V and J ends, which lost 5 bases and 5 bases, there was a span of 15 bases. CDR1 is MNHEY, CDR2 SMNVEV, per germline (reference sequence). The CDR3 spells CASSPNALVTGELFF. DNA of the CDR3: TGTGCCAGCAGTCCGAACGCTCTAGTAACCGGGGAGCTGTTTTTT.

The CDR3 sequence: CASSLQGALYEQYF. The CDR3 DNA reads as TGTGCCAGCAGCTTACAGGGGGCCCTCTACGAGCAGTACTTC. The J gene is TRBJ2-7, the V gene TRBV7-8, with TRBD1 matching over 8 bases. The V and J ends lost 2 bases and 3 bases, in that order; junction bases with no gene match: 3. Germline V CDR1 and CDR2: SGHVS, FQNEAQ. There are 14 residues in the CDR3. The full variable domain, its missing parts supplied by reference TRBV7-8 and TRBJ2-7, is GAGVSQSPRYKVAKRGQDVALRCDPISGHVSLFWYQQALGQGPEFLTYFQNEAQLDKSGLPSDRFFAERPEGSVSTLKIQRTQQEDSAVYLCASSLQGALYEQYFGPGTRLTVT.

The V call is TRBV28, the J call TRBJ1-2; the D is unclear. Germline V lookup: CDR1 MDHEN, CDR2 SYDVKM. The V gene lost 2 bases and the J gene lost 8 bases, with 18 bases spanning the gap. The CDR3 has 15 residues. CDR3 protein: CASSLNGVSGGGYTF. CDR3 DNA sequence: TGTGCCAGCAGTTTAAACGGTGTGTCAGGAGGAGGCTACACCTTC.

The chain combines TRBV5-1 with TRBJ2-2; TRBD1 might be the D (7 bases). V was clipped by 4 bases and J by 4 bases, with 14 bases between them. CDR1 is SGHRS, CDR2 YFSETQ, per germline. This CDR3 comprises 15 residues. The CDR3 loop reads CASSGRTGGTGELFF. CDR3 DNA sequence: TGCGCCAGCAGCGGGAGGACAGGAGGCACCGGGGAGCTGTTTTTT.

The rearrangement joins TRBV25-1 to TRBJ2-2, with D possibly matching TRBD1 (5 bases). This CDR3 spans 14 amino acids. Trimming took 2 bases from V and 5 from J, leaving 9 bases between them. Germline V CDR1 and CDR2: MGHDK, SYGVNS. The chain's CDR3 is CASSELAGTGELFF. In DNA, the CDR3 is TGTGCCAGCAGTGAACTCGCAGGGACCGGGGAGCTGTTTTTT.

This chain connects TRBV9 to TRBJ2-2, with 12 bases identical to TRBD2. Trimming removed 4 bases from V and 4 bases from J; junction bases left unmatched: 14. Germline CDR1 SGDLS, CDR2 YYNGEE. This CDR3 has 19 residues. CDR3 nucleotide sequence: TGTGCCAGCAGCTCCCTCTCGCCGGGACTAGCGGGCCGCACCGGGGAGCTGTTTTTT. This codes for CASSSLSPGLAGRTGELFF.

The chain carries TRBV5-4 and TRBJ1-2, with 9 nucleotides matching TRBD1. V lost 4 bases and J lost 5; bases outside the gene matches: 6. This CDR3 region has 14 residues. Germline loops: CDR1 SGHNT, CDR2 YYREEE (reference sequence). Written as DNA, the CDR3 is TGTGCCAGCAGCCGACCGGGACAGGGATATGGCTACACCTTC. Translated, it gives CASSRPGQGYGYTF.

The CDR3 reads CASSLTSSGNTIYF. Here the CDR3 DNA reads TGTGCCAGCAGTTTAACGAGCTCTGGAAACACCATATATTTT. The gene calls are TRBV27 and TRBJ1-3; D not resolved. In germline, CDR1 is MNHEY, CDR2 SMNVEV (reference sequence). V was trimmed by 2 bases and J by 0 bases, leaving 5 bases between them. This CDR3 spans 14 amino acids.

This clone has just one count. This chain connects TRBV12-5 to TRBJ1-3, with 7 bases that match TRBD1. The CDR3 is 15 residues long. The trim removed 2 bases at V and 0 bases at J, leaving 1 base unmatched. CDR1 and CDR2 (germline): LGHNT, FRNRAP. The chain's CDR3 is CASGLTGASGNTIYF. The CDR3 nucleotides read TGTGCTAGTGGTTTGACAGGGGCCTCTGGAAACACCATATATTTT. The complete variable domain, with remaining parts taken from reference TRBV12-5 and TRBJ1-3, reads DARVTQTPRHKVTEMGQEVTMRCQPILGHNTVFWYRQTMMQGLELLAYFRNRAPLDDSGMPKDRFSAEMPDATLATLKIQPSEPRDSAVYFCASGLTGASGNTIYFGEGSWLTVV.

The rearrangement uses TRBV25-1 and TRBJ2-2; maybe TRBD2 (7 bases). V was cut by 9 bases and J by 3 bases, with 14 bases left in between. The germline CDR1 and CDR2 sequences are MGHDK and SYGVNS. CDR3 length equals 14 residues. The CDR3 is CASSRGAYTGELFF. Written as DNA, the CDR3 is TGTGCCAGTTCTCGGGGGGCCTACACCGGGGAGCTGTTTTTT.

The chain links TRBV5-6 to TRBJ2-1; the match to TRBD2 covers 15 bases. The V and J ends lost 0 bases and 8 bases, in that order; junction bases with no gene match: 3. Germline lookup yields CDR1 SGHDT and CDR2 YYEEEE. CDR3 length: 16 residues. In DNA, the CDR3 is TGTGCCAGCAGCTTGGTAGGACTAGCGGGGGGGTATGAGCAGTTCTTC. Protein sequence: CASSLVGLAGGYEQFF.

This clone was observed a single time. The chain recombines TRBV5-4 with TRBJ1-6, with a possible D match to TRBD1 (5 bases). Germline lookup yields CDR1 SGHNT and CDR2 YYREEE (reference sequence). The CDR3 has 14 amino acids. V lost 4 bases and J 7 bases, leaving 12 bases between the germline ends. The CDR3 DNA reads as TGTGCCAGCAGCACCTCAGGGTTCAATTCACCCCTCCACTTT. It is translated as CASSTSGFNSPLHF.

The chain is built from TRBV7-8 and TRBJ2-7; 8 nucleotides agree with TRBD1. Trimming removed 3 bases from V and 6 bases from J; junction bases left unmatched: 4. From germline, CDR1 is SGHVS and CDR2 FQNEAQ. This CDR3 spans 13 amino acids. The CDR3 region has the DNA TGTGCCAGCAGCTTCACAGGGGGAGGCGAGCAGTACTTC. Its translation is CASSFTGGGEQYF.